Listed below are T cell receptor beta chains from one sample, sequenced in a study of blood T cell repertoires in COVID-19. The table came from immunoSEQ multiplex PCR; TCRdb's copy has only in-frame clones and leaves some out. Of more than 90,000 clones listed, about 80% were seen once; the top ten hold 18%. The specimen was peripheral blood. All receptors derive from a man older than 75 with acute or convalescent COVID-19. CDR3s include the opening cysteine and the closing phenylalanine or tryptophan. D genes are given only for firm matches. Clone sizes are given selectively: once, few, many, or a class where the clone is expanded.

D | J | V | size | DNA | CDR3
. | TRBJ2-7 | TRBV5-1 | . | TGCGCCAGCAGCTTAGCTTCGTGGGGGGACGAGCAGTACTTC | CASSLASWGDEQYF
TRBD1 | TRBJ2-1 | TRBV25-1 | . | TGTGCCAGCAGTGCCCCCGACAGGGATCCTTACAATGAGCAGTTCTTC | CASSAPDRDPYNEQFF
. | TRBJ2-5 | TRBV5-8 | . | TGTGCCAGCAACGGAGGGAAGGAAGAGACCCAGTACTTC | CASNGGKEETQYF
TRBD2 | TRBJ2-7 | TRBV27 | . | TGTGCCAGCAGTTTGACGGGACTAGCGGGTAAGCAGTACTTC | CASSLTGLAGKQYF
. | TRBJ1-1 | TRBV27 | . | TGTGCCAGCAGTTACAGAGAGAACACTGAAGCTTTCTTT | CASSYRENTEAFF
TRBD1 | TRBJ1-4 | TRBV5-1 | . | TGCGCCAGCAGCGGGATGACAGGGGGCTCTAATGAAAAACTGTTTTTT | CASSGMTGGSNEKLFF
. | TRBJ2-1 | TRBV28 | . | TGTGCCAGCAGTAGGAGGGGACTCCCCAGGCGGCGGGAGCAGTTCTTC | CASSRRGLPRRREQFF
. | TRBJ1-2 | TRBV2 | . | TGTGCCAGCAGCCCCAGGGCTGACTATGGCTACACCTTC | CASSPRADYGYTF
TRBD1 | TRBJ2-7 | TRBV9 | . | TGTGCCAGCAGCGTTGGACAGGACTCGTCCTACGAGCAGTACTTC | CASSVGQDSSYEQYF
. | TRBJ2-5 | TRBV5-1 | . | TGCGCCAGCAGCGCCCCCGGGACTCCTCAAGAGACCCAGTACTTC | CASSAPGTPQETQYF
. | TRBJ2-5 | TRBV28 | . | TGTGCCAGCTCCAAGGGGGGGATGGAGACCCAGTACTTC | CASSKGGMETQYF
. | TRBJ2-2 | TRBV2 | . | TGTGCCAGCACCGAGGGACTGGGGTCGACCGGGGAGCTGTTTTTT | CASTEGLGSTGELFF
. | TRBJ2-3 | TRBV12-3/TRBV12-4 | . | TGTGCCAGCAGTTCGCGGACAGTTACGCAGTATTTT | CASSSRTVTQYF
TRBD2 | TRBJ2-2 | TRBV28 | . | TGTGCCAGCAGTTCACAAGTGGGGGGGTTTTACGGGGAGCTGTTTTTT | CASSSQVGGFYGELFF
TRBD2 | TRBJ2-1 | TRBV19 | . | TGTGCCAGTAGTCGTAAGCGGGAGGGGACTTACAATGAGCAGTTCTTC | CASSRKREGTYNEQFF
. | TRBJ2-3 | TRBV19 | . | TGTGCCAGTAGTATAGGTTCAGGTACTAGCACAGATACGCAGTATTTT | CASSIGSGTSTDTQYF
. | TRBJ1-5 | TRBV30 | . | TGTGCCTGGAGTACCCGGGCCCCACGGGGGGATCAGCCCCAGCATTTT | CAWSTRAPRGDQPQHF
. | TRBJ1-2 | TRBV7-2 | . | TGTGCCAGCAGTCCAGGGGTGATTAACTATGGCTACACCTTC | CASSPGVINYGYTF
TRBD1 | TRBJ2-7 | TRBV6-5 | . | TGTGCCAGCACCAGAACGGGACAGGGCAACGAGCAGTACTTC | CASTRTGQGNEQYF
. | TRBJ1-5 | TRBV28 | . | TGTGCCAGCAGTTTAGGGGGCTTAAGCAATCAGCCCCAGCATTTT | CASSLGGLSNQPQHF
. | TRBJ1-5 | TRBV6-1 | . | TGTGCCAGCAGTGAACAGACAAATCAGCCCCAGCATTTT | CASSEQTNQPQHF
. | TRBJ1-1 | TRBV4-1 | . | TGCGCCAGCACTTTAGGAGGGGCAGGGAACACTGAAGCTTTCTTT | CASTLGGAGNTEAFF
TRBD1 | TRBJ2-7 | TRBV7-9 | . | TGTGCCAGCAGCTTAGCCAGGGGGCTGATGGGGGAGCAGTACTTC | CASSLARGLMGEQYF
. | TRBJ2-2 | TRBV9 | . | TGTGCCAGCAGCCCATCGGTGACCGGGGAGCTGTTTTTT | CASSPSVTGELFF
. | TRBJ2-1 | TRBV6-5 | . | TGTGCCAGCAGTTACTGGGGCCCCCGAGACAATGAGCAGTTCTTC | CASSYWGPRDNEQFF
TRBD1 | TRBJ2-7 | TRBV19 | . | TGTGCCAGTACTTTCGGACAGGGAACCTACGAGCAGTACTTC | CASTFGQGTYEQYF
. | TRBJ1-5 | TRBV7-2 | few | TGTGCCAGCAGCTTGAACCCAACAGGGAGCAATCAGCCCCAGCATTTT | CASSLNPTGSNQPQHF
. | TRBJ2-4 | TRBV27 | . | TGTGCCAGCAGTTGGTGGACAAGTACCAAAAACATTCAGTACTTC | CASSWWTSTKNIQYF
. | TRBJ1-1 | TRBV28 | . | TGTGCCAGTCAGGGAACACGGCGGACTGAAGCTTTCTTT | CASQGTRRTEAFF
TRBD1 | TRBJ1-6 | TRBV7-9 | . | TGTGCCGGCGAGGGGGCCGGGGTTTATAATTCACCCCTCCACTTT | CAGEGAGVYNSPLHF
TRBD1 | TRBJ1-3 | TRBV7-8 | . | TGTGCCAGCAGCCCAGGGACAGGGAGGGTGGACACCATATATTTT | CASSPGTGRVDTIYF
. | TRBJ2-7 | TRBV19 | . | TGTGCCAGTAGTTTCGATTCGAAGCCCCACGAGCAGTACTTC | CASSFDSKPHEQYF
. | TRBJ2-2 | TRBV6-2/TRBV6-3 | few | TGTGCCAGCAGTTACCTCCGAGCGAGCACTGGGACCGGGGAGCTGTTTTTT | CASSYLRASTGTGELFF
TRBD1 | TRBJ1-6 | TRBV5-4 | . | TGTGCCAGCAAACAGGGGGGCAGCTCCTATAATTCACCCCTCCACTTT | CASKQGGSSYNSPLHF
TRBD1 | TRBJ2-1 | TRBV28 | . | TGTGCCAGCAGTTCGGCCGGGACAGGGCTCGGGAATGAGCAGTTCTTC | CASSSAGTGLGNEQFF
TRBD1 | TRBJ2-2 | TRBV19 | . | TGTGCCAGTAGTAAGGCAGGGGGAGTGACCGGGGAGCTGTTTTTT | CASSKAGGVTGELFF
. | TRBJ1-2 | TRBV10-3 | . | TGTGCCATCAGTGAGGGCGGAAACTATGGCTACACCTTC | CAISEGGNYGYTF
. | TRBJ2-7 | TRBV10-1 | . | TGCGCCAGCAGTGAGTCACCAGGGTACGAGCAGTACTTC | CASSESPGYEQYF
TRBD1 | TRBJ2-7 | TRBV7-2 | once | TGTGCCAGCACCCTAAGGGACAGGGGTAGCGAGCAGTACTTC | CASTLRDRGSEQYF
. | TRBJ1-1 | TRBV28 | . | TGTGCCAGCAGTACGACAGTGAACACTGAAGCTTTCTTT | CASSTTVNTEAFF
TRBD1 | TRBJ2-1 | TRBV3-1/TRBV3-2 | . | TGTGCCAGCAGCCCGTTACCGGGACAGGGCTCGATCTTC | CASSPLPGQGSIF
. | TRBJ2-2 | TRBV3-1/TRBV3-2 | . | TGTGCCAGCAGCCAAGAGGACACTAAAGGGACCGGGGAGCTGTTTTTT | CASSQEDTKGTGELFF
. | TRBJ2-6 | TRBV9 | . | TGTGCCAGCACTTGGGGCTCGGGGGCCAACGTCCTGACTTTC | CASTWGSGANVLTF
. | TRBJ2-3 | TRBV5-1 | few | TGCGCCAGCAGCATACAGGCCCCGGATACGCAGTATTTT | CASSIQAPDTQYF
. | TRBJ2-1 | TRBV30 | few | TGTGCCTGGTCTTCATTGGGCGACGGTGAGCAGTTCTTC | CAWSSLGDGEQFF
TRBD2 | TRBJ2-2 | TRBV19 | . | TGTGCCAGTAGTATGGGGACTAGCAGCGGGGAGCTGTTTTTT | CASSMGTSSGELFF
. | TRBJ2-5 | TRBV14 | . | TGTGCCAGCAGCCAATGGTTACAGCGGGAGACCCAGTACTTC | CASSQWLQRETQYF
TRBD1 | TRBJ2-1 | TRBV5-4 | . | TGTGCCAGCAGCCTCCGGACAGGGAACAATGAGCAGTTCTTC | CASSLRTGNNEQFF
TRBD2 | TRBJ2-3 | TRBV6-2/TRBV6-3 | . | TGTGCCAGCAGTCTCGGACTAGCGGGGGGGCTGGCAGATACGCAGTATTTT | CASSLGLAGGLADTQYF